This T cell receptor (beta chain) is from a study of CD8 T cells in Susac syndrome. cDNA came from about 0.46 to 1 ug RNA primed by random hexamers. Amplification of TCR beta CDR3 was carried out by immunoSEQ multiplex PCR, which covered 54 Vbeta and 13 Jbeta segments. Each CDR3 protein gets one entry after TCRdb re-called the immunoSEQ multiplex PCR reads with MiXCR. The sample contains 150,000 to 200,000 distinct CDR3 sequences, about 93% of which appear only once. CDR3 size: 15 residues. V lost 4 bases to trimming and J lost 4 bases, with 16 bases between them. Germline V lookup: CDR1 MGHRA, CDR2 YSYEKL.

The sequence came from a human donor in good health. V is TRBV4-1 and J is TRBJ2-5; tentatively, D is TRBD1 (5 bases). The sample comprised CD4+ T cells from PBMCs. CDR3: CASSLQGSRGETQYF. In DNA, the CDR3 is TGCGCCAGCAGCCTCCAGGGTAGTCGAGGAGAGACCCAGTACTTC.